This is a list of T cell receptor beta chains from one sample in a study of beta chain features in type 1 diabetes. Profiling relied on immunoSEQ multiplex PCR, and the TCRdb table lists in-frame clones only, not all of them. This sample carries around 300,000 clones, 8% of them seen once, and the ten largest clones take approximately 0.93%. Sequencing was done on a sample of central memory CD4+ T cells from blood. These receptors were collected from a woman between 18 and 29 years old in good health. Both conserved end residues are part of each CDR3. The order of the fields is D gene, V gene, J gene, clone size, CDR3 protein, CDR3 DNA. The D gene is left open where the match is weak. A clone size is listed for some rows: how often the clone was seen (once, few, many), or a class if it is expanded.

d_call: NA
v_call: TRBV7-9
j_call: TRBJ2-7
clone_size: NA
cdr3_aa: CASSPSRGRLSYEQYF
cdr3_nt: TGTGCCAGCAGCCCGAGTCGCGGCCGTCTCTCCTACGAGCAGTACTTC

d_call: NA
v_call: TRBV9
j_call: TRBJ1-6
clone_size: few
cdr3_aa: CASSQLGGERGPLHF
cdr3_nt: TGTGCCAGCAGCCAGTTGGGGGGAGAGCGAGGACCCCTCCACTTT

d_call: NA
v_call: TRBV7-2
j_call: TRBJ2-1
clone_size: many
cdr3_aa: CASSLRGAWNEQFF
cdr3_nt: TGTGCCAGCAGCTTACGCGGGGCCTGGAATGAGCAGTTCTTC

d_call: NA
v_call: TRBV7-2
j_call: TRBJ2-6
clone_size: NA
cdr3_aa: CASSSQVLSGANVLTF
cdr3_nt: TGTGCCAGCAGCTCCCAAGTCCTATCTGGGGCCAACGTCCTGACTTTC

d_call: NA
v_call: TRBV21-1
j_call: TRBJ2-1
clone_size: few
cdr3_aa: CASSKLAGGQFF
cdr3_nt: TGTGCCAGCAGCAAACTCGCCGGCGGGCAGTTCTTC

d_call: NA
v_call: TRBV5-1
j_call: TRBJ2-3
clone_size: NA
cdr3_aa: CASSSVTNTDTQYF
cdr3_nt: TGCGCCAGCAGCTCCGTGACAAACACAGATACGCAGTATTTT

d_call: NA
v_call: TRBV9
j_call: TRBJ2-3
clone_size: many
cdr3_aa: CASSVSSGTDTQYF
cdr3_nt: TGTGCCAGCAGCGTCTCCTCTGGCACAGATACGCAGTATTTT

d_call: NA
v_call: TRBV7-2
j_call: TRBJ2-1
clone_size: few
cdr3_aa: CASSLGVVDEQFF
cdr3_nt: TGTGCCAGCAGCCTCGGGGTTGTCGATGAGCAGTTCTTC

d_call: NA
v_call: TRBV6-5
j_call: TRBJ2-3
clone_size: few
cdr3_aa: CASSYVGADTQYF
cdr3_nt: TGTGCCAGCAGTTACGTGGGCGCAGATACGCAGTATTTT

d_call: NA
v_call: TRBV7-2
j_call: TRBJ2-2
clone_size: many
cdr3_aa: CASSPQGLNTGELFF
cdr3_nt: TGTGCCAGCAGCCCCCAGGGACTCAACACCGGGGAGCTGTTTTTT

d_call: NA
v_call: TRBV6-6
j_call: TRBJ2-3
clone_size: few
cdr3_aa: CASSIGPTDTQYF
cdr3_nt: TGTGCCAGCAGTATTGGACCGACAGATACGCAGTATTTT

d_call: NA
v_call: TRBV7-2
j_call: TRBJ2-7
clone_size: few
cdr3_aa: CASSKGQSVSYEQYF
cdr3_nt: TGTGCCAGCAGCAAAGGACAGTCAGTCTCCTACGAGCAGTACTTC

d_call: TRBD1
v_call: TRBV6-6
j_call: TRBJ1-4
clone_size: NA
cdr3_aa: CASSKDRGDEKLFF
cdr3_nt: TGTGCCAGCAGTAAGGACAGGGGAGATGAAAAACTGTTTTTT

d_call: TRBD1
v_call: TRBV5-1
j_call: TRBJ1-1
clone_size: NA
cdr3_aa: CASSLSRGRITEAFF
cdr3_nt: TGCGCCAGCAGCTTGAGCAGGGGGCGAATCACTGAAGCTTTCTTT

d_call: TRBD1
v_call: TRBV7-2
j_call: TRBJ1-3
clone_size: NA
cdr3_aa: CASSPGQGQPGGNTIYF
cdr3_nt: TGTGCCAGCAGCCCCGGACAGGGCCAACCCGGCGGAAACACCATATATTTT

d_call: NA
v_call: TRBV6-6
j_call: TRBJ2-1
clone_size: many
cdr3_aa: CASSYGGGGSNEQFF
cdr3_nt: TGTGCCAGCAGTTACGGCGGAGGGGGCTCAAATGAGCAGTTCTTC

d_call: NA
v_call: TRBV6-5
j_call: TRBJ1-6
clone_size: few
cdr3_aa: CASSDGIVGSPLHF
cdr3_nt: TGTGCCAGCAGCGACGGGATCGTGGGTTCACCCCTCCACTTT

d_call: NA
v_call: TRBV28
j_call: TRBJ1-2
clone_size: few
cdr3_aa: CASSLQGFYGYTF
cdr3_nt: TGTGCCAGCAGTTTGCAGGGCTTCTATGGCTACACCTTC

d_call: NA
v_call: TRBV5-6
j_call: TRBJ1-2
clone_size: NA
cdr3_aa: CASSLPGGGYTF
cdr3_nt: TGTGCCAGCAGCTTGCCAGGCGGTGGCTACACCTTC

d_call: NA
v_call: TRBV7-8
j_call: TRBJ2-6
clone_size: NA
cdr3_aa: CAGSWTRSIGGANVLTF
cdr3_nt: TGTGCCGGAAGTTGGACCCGATCGATAGGAGGGGCCAACGTCCTGACTTTC

d_call: TRBD1
v_call: TRBV29-1
j_call: TRBJ1-2
clone_size: NA
cdr3_aa: CSVVKGADYGYTF
cdr3_nt: TGCAGCGTTGTGAAGGGGGCTGACTATGGCTACACCTTC

d_call: TRBD2
v_call: TRBV7-9
j_call: TRBJ2-7
clone_size: few
cdr3_aa: CAKNFKTSGYEQYF
cdr3_nt: TGTGCCAAAAACTTCAAGACTAGCGGTTACGAGCAGTACTTC

d_call: NA
v_call: TRBV7-9
j_call: TRBJ1-5
clone_size: many
cdr3_aa: CASSVTVNQPQHF
cdr3_nt: TGTGCCAGCTCCGTGACAGTCAATCAGCCCCAGCATTTT

d_call: TRBD1
v_call: TRBV30
j_call: TRBJ2-2
clone_size: NA
cdr3_aa: CAWGYPRGSLAGELFF
cdr3_nt: TGTGCCTGGGGATACCCCAGGGGGTCGTTGGCCGGGGAGCTGTTTTTT